A single T cell receptor (beta chain) is shown here with its context. Its antigen is undetermined. CDR1 GTSNPN and CDR2 SVGIG come from the germline V gene (reference sequence). V lost 0 bases, J lost 7 bases, and 9 bases lay in between. This CDR3 is 12 amino acids long. This table comes from immunoSEQ multiplex PCR, and its TCRdb copy is limited to in-frame clones, with some not included. This sample yields about 23,000 clones, of which more than 65% are seen a single time; 23% belongs to the top ten. The sample belongs to a study of neoadjuvant nivolumab and ipilimumab in lung cancer. Regarding the study as a whole: Only a small number of samples underwent TCR sequencing. Pathologic regression was not significantly tied to TCR clonality. TCR richness and clonality were higher in tumors than adjacent uninvolved lung.

This TCR was recovered from an adult with non-small cell lung cancer. The starting material was peripheral blood, obtained before neoadjuvant nivolumab, alone or with ipilimumab. The genes are TRBV30 and TRBJ1-2; D gene unclear. The CDR3 spells CAWSVALLGYTF. The CDR3, as DNA: TGTGCCTGGAGTGTAGCCCTCCTTGGCTACACCTTC. Complete variable domain (other parts from reference TRBV30 and TRBJ1-2): SQTIHQWPATLVQPVGSPLSLECTVEGTSNPNLYWYRQAAGRGLQLLFYSVGIGQISSEVPQNLSASRPQDRQFILSSKKLLLSDSGFYLCAWSVALLGYTFGSGTRLTVV.